This T cell receptor (beta chain) came from a study of cytomegalovirus exposure and HLA in healthy donors. Study-wide points: Indistinguishable V segments, including TRBV6-2 and TRBV6-3, were excluded.

About this clone itself: The antigen is unknown.

The PCR used 60 Vbeta and 13 Jbeta primers. Profiling relied on immunoSEQ multiplex PCR, and the TCRdb table lists in-frame clones only, not all of them. The table includes approximately 120,000 clones, roughly 71% detected once. Germline loops: CDR1 GTSNPN, CDR2 SVGIG (reference sequence). The junction had 8 bases not matched to a gene; V was cut back by 2 bases and J by 3 bases. The CDR3 is 15 amino acids. V gene TRBV30 combines with J gene TRBJ2-7; the match to TRBD2 covers 9 bases. This clonotype was sampled from a woman aged 70 to 79 in good health and CMV-seropositive. The sample was PBMCs. CDR3 loop: CAWSKIAGALYEQYF. CDR3 nucleotides: TGTGCCTGGAGTAAAATAGCGGGGGCCCTCTACGAGCAGTACTTC.